Each of the 15 T cell receptor beta chains below was sequenced from the same sample in a study of cytomegalovirus exposure and HLA in healthy donors. PCR primers comprised 60 Vbeta and 13 Jbeta primers. The assay was immunoSEQ multiplex PCR, and TCRdb's table has in-frame clones only and misses some. The table lists 110,000 to 150,000 clones, about 79% of them singletons. The specimen sequenced was PBMCs. These TCRs come from a woman aged 30 to 39 in good health and CMV-seronegative.

The chain has TRBV7-6 and TRBJ1-2; 12 bases align to TRBD1. V was clipped by 3 bases and J by 7 bases; unmatched bases: 9. This CDR3 has 16 amino acids. CDR1 is SGHVS and CDR2 is FNYEAQ in the germline V gene. CDR3 sequence (DNA): TGTGCCAGCAGCTTTGGGACAGGGGGCGCAGGACTTGGCTACACCTTC. Its protein is CASSFGTGGAGLGYTF. Combining the CDR3 with reference TRBV7-6 and TRBJ1-2 gives the whole variable domain GAGVSQSPRYKVTKRGQDVALRCDPISGHVSLYWYRQALGQGPEFLTYFNYEAQQDKSGLPNDRFSAERPEGSISTLTIQRTEQRDSAMYRCASSFGTGGAGLGYTFGSGTRLTVV.

Only a few counts were recorded for this clone. This chain uses TRBV11-2 with TRBJ1-1; 7 nucleotides align to TRBD1. Germline lookup yields CDR1 SGHAT and CDR2 FQNNGV. The CDR3 has 15 residues. Trimming at V came to 4 bases and at J to 1 base, leaving 6 bases not matched to a gene. Here the CDR3 reads CASSSGQVWNTEAFF. CDR3 DNA: TGTGCCAGCAGCTCCGGACAGGTTTGGAACACTGAAGCTTTCTTT.

The chain is built from TRBV4-1 and TRBJ1-5; tentatively, D is TRBD1 (6 bases). Germline values: CDR1 MGHRA, CDR2 YSYEKL. The CDR3 length is 15 residues. The V gene lost 1 base and the J gene lost 10 bases, with 17 bases spanning the gap. CDR3 DNA sequence: TGCGCCAGCAGCCAAGTTACGGACAGCCTCCAACCCCAGCATTTT. Translated, it gives CASSQVTDSLQPQHF.

V gene TRBV9 combines with J gene TRBJ1-1; D gene ambiguous. V was trimmed by 7 bases and J by 0 bases, leaving 7 bases between them. The CDR3 extends over 12 amino acids. The germline gives CDR1 SGDLS, CDR2 YYNGEE. This chain's CDR3 is CASQALNTEAFF. CDR3 in DNA: TGTGCCAGCCAAGCTCTGAACACTGAAGCTTTCTTT.

The genes are TRBV7-9 and TRBJ2-1; D is perhaps TRBD2 (7 bases). Germline V gives CDR1 SEHNR, CDR2 FQNEAQ (reference sequence). This CDR3 region has 17 residues. Trimming shortened V by 2 bases and J by 5 bases, and 19 bases separated the two germline ends. CDR3 bases: TGTGCCAGCAGCTTACGGTCCGGGGGGCAGGTTAACAATGAGCAGTTCTTC. Its translation: CASSLRSGGQVNNEQFF.

This clone counts as medium-sized (0.01 to 0.1%). The chain employs TRBV12-5 and TRBJ1-4; unclear D gene. V gave up 2 bases and J gave up 10 bases, with 23 bases separating them. Germline V lookup: CDR1 LGHNT, CDR2 FRNRAP. This CDR3 is 17 amino acids long. CDR3 in DNA: TGTGCTAGTGGTTTGATTATAGGATCGGGTTTCTCGGGAAAACTGTTTTTT. Protein: CASGLIIGSGFSGKLFF.

The rearrangement uses TRBV9 and TRBJ1-3, with 7 bases that match TRBD1. CDR1 is SGDLS, CDR2 YYNGEE, per germline. There are 16 residues in the CDR3. V gave up 4 bases and J gave up 0 bases; unmatched junction bases: 7. The CDR3 DNA reads as TGTGCCAGCAGCCTGCGACAGGGTAGCTCTGGAAACACCATATATTTT. It encodes CASSLRQGSSGNTIYF.

In DNA form, the CDR3 reads TGTGCCAGCAAGACAGTCCTTTCCTACGAGCAGTACTTC. This codes for CASKTVLSYEQYF. The chain employs TRBV5-6 and TRBJ2-7, with D perhaps matching TRBD1 (5 bases). From germline, CDR1 is SGHDT and CDR2 YYEEEE. CDR3 length equals 13 residues. The ends were cut back, 6 bases at V and 1 base at J, with 11 bases in the middle.

The CDR3 reads CASSQYGGAYNEQFF. Written as DNA, the CDR3 is TGTGCCAGCAGCCAGTACGGGGGGGCCTACAATGAGCAGTTCTTC. The chain couples TRBV7-3 to TRBJ2-1; 8 bases line up with TRBD2. CDR1 is SGHTA and CDR2 is FQGTGA in the germline V gene. After removal of 5 bases from V and 2 bases from J, the junction contained 5 bases not matched to a gene. The CDR3 is 15 residues long.

This rearrangement joins TRBV10-3 to TRBJ1-4, with a weak D call TRBD1 (5 bases). The germline CDR1 and CDR2 sequences are ENHRY and SYGVKD. This CDR3 has 14 amino acids. Trimming cost V 5 bases and J 2 bases, with 9 bases left between them. The CDR3 nucleotides are TGTGCCATCAGTAATTCAGGGACTAATGAAAAACTGTTTTTT. Translating it yields CAISNSGTNEKLFF.

The gene calls are TRBV19 and TRBJ1-1; unclear D gene. The ends were cut back, 7 bases at V and 5 bases at J, with 8 bases in the middle. Germline V gene data show CDR1 as LNHDA and CDR2 as SQIVND (reference sequence). The CDR3 length is 11 residues. The CDR3 nucleotides read TGTGCCAGTACTCTCCCGACTGAAGCTTTCTTT. Translated: CASTLPTEAFF. Using reference TRBV19 and TRBJ1-1 for the parts outside the CDR3, the full variable domain is DGGITQSPKYLFRKEGQNVTLSCEQNLNHDAMYWYRQDPGQGLRLIYYSQIVNDFQKGDIAEGYSVSREKKESFPLTVTSAQKNPTAFYLCASTLPTEAFFGQGTRLTVV.

This chain's CDR3 is CASSSGTGGARDYGYTF. The CDR3 nucleotides are TGTGCCAGCAGCTCCGGGACAGGGGGCGCCAGGGATTATGGCTACACCTTC. This rearrangement joins TRBV7-9 to TRBJ1-2, with 12 bases identical to TRBD1. This CDR3 is 17 amino acids long. Germline lookup yields CDR1 SEHNR and CDR2 FQNEAQ (reference sequence). J gave up 5 bases and V 4 bases, and 11 bases lay outside the gene matches.

This clone was seen a handful of times. The chain has TRBV7-8 and TRBJ2-1; 7 nucleotides align to TRBD1. Germline V gene data show CDR1 as SGHVS and CDR2 as FQNEAQ. Trimming removed 2 bases from V and 4 bases from J; junction bases left unmatched: 8. The CDR3 runs to 16 residues. CDR3 bases: TGTGCCAGCAGCTTAAGGACAGGCGAAACTTACAATGAGCAGTTCTTC. It is translated as CASSLRTGETYNEQFF.

The CDR3 coding sequence is TGTGCCAGCAGCGTGACAGGGGTGGTGACAGATACGCAGTATTTT. Translated: CASSVTGVVTDTQYF. The V call is TRBV9, the J call TRBJ2-3; TRBD1 matches at 8 bases. This CDR3 has 15 amino acids. The J segment lost 3 bases and the V segment lost 2 bases, leaving 5 bases of the junction unmatched. Per germline, CDR1 SGDLS and CDR2 YYNGEE. Filled out from reference TRBV9 and TRBJ2-3, the complete variable domain reads DSGVTQTPKHLITATGQRVTLRCSPRSGDLSVYWYQQSLDQGLQFLIQYYNGEERAKGNILERFSAQQFPDLHSELNLSSLELGDSALYFCASSVTGVVTDTQYFGPGTRLTVL.

J is TRBJ1-1 and V is TRBV5-6; possibly TRBD1 for D (5 bases). The germline gives CDR1 SGHDT, CDR2 YYEEEE. The CDR3 totals 14 residues. Between the trimmed V and J ends, which lost 3 bases and 1 base, there was a span of 10 bases. CDR3 amino acids: CASSWPTENTEAFF. In DNA, the CDR3 is TGTGCCAGCAGCTGGCCGACAGAGAACACTGAAGCTTTCTTT.